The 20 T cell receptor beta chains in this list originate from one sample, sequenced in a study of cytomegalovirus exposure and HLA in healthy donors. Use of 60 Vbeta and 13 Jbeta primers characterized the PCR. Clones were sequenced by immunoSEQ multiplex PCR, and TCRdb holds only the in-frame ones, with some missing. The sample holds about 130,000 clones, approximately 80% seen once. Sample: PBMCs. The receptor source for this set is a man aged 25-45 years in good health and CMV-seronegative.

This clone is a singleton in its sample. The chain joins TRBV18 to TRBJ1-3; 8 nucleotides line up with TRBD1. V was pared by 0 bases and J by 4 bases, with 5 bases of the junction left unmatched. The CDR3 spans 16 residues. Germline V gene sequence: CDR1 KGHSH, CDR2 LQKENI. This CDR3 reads CASSPPTGGLGNTIYF. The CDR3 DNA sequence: TGTGCCAGCTCACCACCTACAGGGGGACTCGGAAACACCATATATTTT.

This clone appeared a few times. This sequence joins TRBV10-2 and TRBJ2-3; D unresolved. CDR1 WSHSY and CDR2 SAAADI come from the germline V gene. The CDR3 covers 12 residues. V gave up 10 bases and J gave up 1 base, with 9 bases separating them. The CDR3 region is CATTRGTDTQYF. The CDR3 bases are TGCGCCACAACACGGGGCACAGATACGCAGTATTTT.

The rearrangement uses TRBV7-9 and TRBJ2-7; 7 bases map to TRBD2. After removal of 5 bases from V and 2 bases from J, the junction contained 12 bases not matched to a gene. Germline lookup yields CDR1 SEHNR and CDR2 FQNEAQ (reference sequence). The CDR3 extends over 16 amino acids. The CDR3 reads CASSARRGSTAYEQYF. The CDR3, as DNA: TGTGCCAGCAGCGCGCGGCGGGGGTCGACAGCCTACGAGCAGTACTTC.

CDR3 bases: TGTGCCAGCTCGCCAGCGGCAGGACTCAGCACTGAAGCTTTCTTT. This encodes CASSPAAGLSTEAFF. The chain has TRBV18 and TRBJ1-1; D remains ambiguous. Germline assignment: CDR1 KGHSH and CDR2 LQKENI. Trimming left V 6 bases short and J 4 bases short, with 18 bases between. The CDR3 totals 15 residues.

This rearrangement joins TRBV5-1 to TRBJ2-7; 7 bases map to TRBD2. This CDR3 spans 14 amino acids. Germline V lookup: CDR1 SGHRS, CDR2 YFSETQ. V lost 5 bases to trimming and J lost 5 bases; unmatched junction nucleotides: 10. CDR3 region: CASRISGSPNEQYF. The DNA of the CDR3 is TGCGCCAGCAGGATTAGCGGGTCGCCTAACGAGCAGTACTTC.

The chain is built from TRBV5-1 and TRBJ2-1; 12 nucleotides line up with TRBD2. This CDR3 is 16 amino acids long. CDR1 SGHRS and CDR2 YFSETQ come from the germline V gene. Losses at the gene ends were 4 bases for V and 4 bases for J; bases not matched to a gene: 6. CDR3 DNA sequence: TGCGCCAGCAGCCCCACTAGCGGGAGGAAATACAATGAGCAGTTCTTC. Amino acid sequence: CASSPTSGRKYNEQFF.

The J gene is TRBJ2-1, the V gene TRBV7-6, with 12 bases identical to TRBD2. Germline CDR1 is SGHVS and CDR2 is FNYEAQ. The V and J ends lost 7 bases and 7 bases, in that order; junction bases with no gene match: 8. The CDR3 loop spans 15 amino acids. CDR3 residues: CASNTLAGGRNEQFF. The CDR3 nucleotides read TGTGCCAGCAACACACTAGCGGGAGGTCGTAATGAGCAGTTCTTC.

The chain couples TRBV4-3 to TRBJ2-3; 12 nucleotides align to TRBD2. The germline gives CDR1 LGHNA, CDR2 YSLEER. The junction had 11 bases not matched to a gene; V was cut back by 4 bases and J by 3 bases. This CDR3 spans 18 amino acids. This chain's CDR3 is CASSPTSGLAGSTDTQYF. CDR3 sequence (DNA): TGCGCCAGCAGCCCCACCTCCGGACTAGCGGGAAGTACAGATACGCAGTATTTT.

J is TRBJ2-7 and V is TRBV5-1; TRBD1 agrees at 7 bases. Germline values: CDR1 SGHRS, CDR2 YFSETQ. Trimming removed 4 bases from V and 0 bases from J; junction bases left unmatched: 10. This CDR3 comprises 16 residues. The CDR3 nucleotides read TGCGCCAGCAGCATAGATGGACAGGCGAGCTCCTACGAGCAGTACTTC. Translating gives CASSIDGQASSYEQYF.

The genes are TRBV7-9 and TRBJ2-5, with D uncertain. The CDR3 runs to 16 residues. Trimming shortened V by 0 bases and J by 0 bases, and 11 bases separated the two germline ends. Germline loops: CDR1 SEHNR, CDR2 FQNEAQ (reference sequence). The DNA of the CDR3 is TGTGCCAGCAGCTTAGCTAGTCTGCTCTACCAAGAGACCCAGTACTTC. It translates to CASSLASLLYQETQYF.

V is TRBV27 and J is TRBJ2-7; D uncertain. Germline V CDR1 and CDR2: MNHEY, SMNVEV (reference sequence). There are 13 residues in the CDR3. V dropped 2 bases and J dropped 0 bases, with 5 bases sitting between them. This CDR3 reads CASSLSNSYEQYF. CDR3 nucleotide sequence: TGTGCCAGCAGTTTAAGCAACTCCTACGAGCAGTACTTC.

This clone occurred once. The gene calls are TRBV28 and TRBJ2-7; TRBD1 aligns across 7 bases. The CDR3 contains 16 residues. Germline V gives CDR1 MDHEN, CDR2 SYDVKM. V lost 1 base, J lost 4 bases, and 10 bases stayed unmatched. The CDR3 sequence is CASSLSQTGMVYEQYF. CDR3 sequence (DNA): TGTGCCAGCAGTTTATCCCAGACAGGGATGGTTTACGAGCAGTACTTC.

In nucleotides, the CDR3 is TGTGCCAGCACCCCCAGGTTGGGGGGTAATGAGCAGTTCTTC. Its translation is CASTPRLGGNEQFF. The chain carries TRBV27 and TRBJ2-1; TRBD2 is a possible D gene (6 bases). V was cut by 7 bases and J by 7 bases, with 17 bases left in between. CDR1 is MNHEY and CDR2 is SMNVEV in the germline V gene (reference sequence). This CDR3 is built from 14 residues.

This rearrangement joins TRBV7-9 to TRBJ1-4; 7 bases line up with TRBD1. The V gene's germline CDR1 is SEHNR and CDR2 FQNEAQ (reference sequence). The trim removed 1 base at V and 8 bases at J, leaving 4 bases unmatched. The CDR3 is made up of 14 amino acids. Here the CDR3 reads CASSLVQGVEKLFF. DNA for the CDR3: TGTGCCAGCAGCTTAGTCCAGGGGGTGGAAAAACTGTTTTTT. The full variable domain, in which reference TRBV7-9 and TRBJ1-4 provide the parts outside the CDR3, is DTGVSQNPRHKITKRGQNVTFRCDPISEHNRLYWYRQTLGQGPEFLTYFQNEAQLEKSRLLSDRFSAERPKGSFSTLEIQRTEQGDSAMYLCASSLVQGVEKLFFGSGTQLSVL.

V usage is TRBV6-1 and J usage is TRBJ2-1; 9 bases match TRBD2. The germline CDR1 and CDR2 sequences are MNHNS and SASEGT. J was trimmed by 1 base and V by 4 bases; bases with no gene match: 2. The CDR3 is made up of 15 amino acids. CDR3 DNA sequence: TGTGCCAGCAGTGCCCTAGCGGGATCCTACAATGAGCAGTTCTTC. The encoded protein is CASSALAGSYNEQFF.

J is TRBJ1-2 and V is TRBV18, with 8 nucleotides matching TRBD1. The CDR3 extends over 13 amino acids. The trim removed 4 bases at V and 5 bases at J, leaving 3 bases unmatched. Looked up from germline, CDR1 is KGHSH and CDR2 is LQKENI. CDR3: CASSQDREYGYTF. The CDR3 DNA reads TGTGCCAGCTCACAGGACAGGGAGTATGGCTACACCTTC. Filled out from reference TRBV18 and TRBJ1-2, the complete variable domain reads NAGVMQNPRHLVRRRGQEARLRCSPMKGHSHVYWYRQLPEEGLKFMVYLQKENIIDESGMPKERFSAEFPKEGPSILRIQQVVRGDSAAYFCASSQDREYGYTFGSGTRLTVV.

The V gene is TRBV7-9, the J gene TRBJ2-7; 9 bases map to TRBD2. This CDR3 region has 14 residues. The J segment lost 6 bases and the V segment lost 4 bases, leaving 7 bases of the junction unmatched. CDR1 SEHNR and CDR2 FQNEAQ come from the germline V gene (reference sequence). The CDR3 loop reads CASSSSGLAGEQYF. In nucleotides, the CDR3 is TGTGCCAGCAGCTCGTCGGGACTAGCTGGCGAGCAGTACTTC.

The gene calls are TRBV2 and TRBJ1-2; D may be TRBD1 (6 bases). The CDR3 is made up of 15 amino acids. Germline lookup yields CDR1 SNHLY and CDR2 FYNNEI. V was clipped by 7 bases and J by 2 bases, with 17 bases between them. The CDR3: CASTRLPGTNYGYTF. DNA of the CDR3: TGTGCCAGCACCAGGCTGCCGGGGACAAACTATGGCTACACCTTC. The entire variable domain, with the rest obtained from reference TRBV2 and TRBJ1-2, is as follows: EPEVTQTPSHQVTQMGQEVILRCVPISNHLYFYWYRQILGQKVEFLVSFYNNEISEKSEIFDDQFSVERPDGSNFTLKIRSTKLEDSAMYFCASTRLPGTNYGYTFGSGTRLTVV.

The CDR3 DNA reads TGCGCCAGCAGGCCCGAGAGTACTTCCTATGGCTACACCTTC. This gives the protein CASRPESTSYGYTF. This chain uses TRBV5-1 with TRBJ1-2; D is undetermined. CDR3 length equals 14 residues. V lost 5 bases and J lost 4, with 15 bases in between. The germline V gene encodes CDR1 SGHRS and CDR2 YFSETQ.

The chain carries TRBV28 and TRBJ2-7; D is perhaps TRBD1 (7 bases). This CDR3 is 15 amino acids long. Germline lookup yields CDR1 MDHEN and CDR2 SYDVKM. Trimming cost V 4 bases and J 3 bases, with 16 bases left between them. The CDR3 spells CASSSSGTAGYEQYF. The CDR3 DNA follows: TGTGCCAGCAGTTCCTCCGGGACAGCGGGCTACGAGCAGTACTTC.